This T cell receptor beta chain comes out of a study of CD8 T cells in ankylosing spondylitis (dated by TCRdb to the late 2010s). Regarding the research as a whole: The study profiled T cell receptor beta repertoires in healthy donors and ankylosing spondylitis patients to find disease-linked TCR variants. The whole study cohort included some 100 healthy donors and 25 ankylosing spondylitis patients. Peripheral blood was sampled, and synovial fluid was additionally collected from ankylosing spondylitis patients. The study at large found these results: Significant enrichment of the disease-linked clones was reported in matched synovial fluid samples from ankylosing spondylitis patients. Blood from ankylosing spondylitis patients appeared to be characterized by a TCR beta motif composed of about 8 highly homologous amino acid variants. Some of the motif variants had been reported before in the synovial fluid and blood of reactive arthritis patients, a finding that suggests common disease-initiation mechanisms. A CD8+ phenotype was shown by the disease-linked clones, which were found at relatively low frequencies in peripheral blood.

This clonotype showed up many times. Its recognized antigen is unknown. No base quality information exists; no much larger clone differs at one position. Sequencing was performed on an Illumina HiSeq 2500. Quantitative 5'-RACE with molecular barcodes was used to prepare TCR beta libraries. The paper's processing steps were these. Disease-linked TCR variants were identified with a new computational method built on a probabilistic model of VDJ rearrangement. TCRdb reanalyzed the raw reads on its own, using fastp at Q25 for trimming and MiXCR for clone calling, and kept in-frame beta chains. Each entry is one CDR3 protein sequence, shown with its most common DNA and genes. The V and J calls come from TCRdb's annotation, not from the publication. The sample table holds roughly 230,000 distinct CDR3 sequences, of which roughly 8.2% were seen once. In total, the top ten clones hold approximately 5% of the sample.

Germline trimming: 6 bases from V, 1 base from J; junction bases outside gene matches: 7. The CDR3 covers 15 residues, taking in both the cysteine and the phenylalanine. Just the 45-base CDR3 DNA is kept, in frame starting at base 1. The V and J genes are TRBV12-3 or TRBV12-4 and TRBJ2-3, and 7 junction bases match TRBD1. The sequence came from a female donor with ankylosing spondylitis or in good health (not recorded which). What was sequenced was blood, either unsorted or a sorted T cell fraction (not recorded which). This receptor has the CDR3 CASRSQGSGTDTQYF. The DNA sequence follows: TGTGCCAGCAGATCACAGGGGTCCGGCACAGATACGCAGTATTTT.